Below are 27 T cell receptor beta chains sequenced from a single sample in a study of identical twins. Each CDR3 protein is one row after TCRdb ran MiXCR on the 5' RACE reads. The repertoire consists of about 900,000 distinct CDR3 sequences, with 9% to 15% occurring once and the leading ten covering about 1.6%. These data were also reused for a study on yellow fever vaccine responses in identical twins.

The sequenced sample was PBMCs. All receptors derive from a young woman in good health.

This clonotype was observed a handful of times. The CDR3 spells CSARPPTGSNEQYF. The CDR3 coding sequence is TGCAGTGCTAGGCCCCCGACAGGGTCCAACGAGCAGTACTTC. The chain joins TRBV20-1 to TRBJ2-7, with 7 bases fitting TRBD1. Germline-derived CDR1 and CDR2 are DFQATT and SNEGSKA (reference sequence). The CDR3 runs 14 residues. V lost 3 bases, J lost 5 bases, and 10 bases stayed unmatched.

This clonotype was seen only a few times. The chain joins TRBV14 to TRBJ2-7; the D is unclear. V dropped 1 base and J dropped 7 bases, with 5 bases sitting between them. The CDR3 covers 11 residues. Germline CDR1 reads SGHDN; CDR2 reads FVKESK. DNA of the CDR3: TGTGCCAGCAGCCAAGTCACGGAGCAGTACTTC. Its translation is CASSQVTEQYF.

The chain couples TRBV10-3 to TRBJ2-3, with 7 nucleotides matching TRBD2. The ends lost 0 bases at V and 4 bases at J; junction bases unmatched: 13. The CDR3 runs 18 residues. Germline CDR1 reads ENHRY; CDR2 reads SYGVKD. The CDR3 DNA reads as TGTGCCATCAGTGAGTCGACTTGGGTAGCGGGTGCCCCAGATACGCAGTATTTT. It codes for CAISESTWVAGAPDTQYF.

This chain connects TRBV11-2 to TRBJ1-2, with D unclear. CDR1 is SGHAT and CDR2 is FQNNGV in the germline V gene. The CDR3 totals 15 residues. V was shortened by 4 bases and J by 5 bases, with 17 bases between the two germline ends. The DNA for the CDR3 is TGTGCCAGCAGCTCCAGCTCAGCCGGAGGGTATGGCTACACCTTC. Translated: CASSSSSAGGYGYTF.

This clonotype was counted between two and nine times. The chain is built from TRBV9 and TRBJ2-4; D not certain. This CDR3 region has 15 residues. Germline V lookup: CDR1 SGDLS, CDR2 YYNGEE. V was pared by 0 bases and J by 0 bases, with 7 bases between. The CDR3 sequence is CASSVDNLAKNIQYF. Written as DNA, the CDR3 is TGTGCCAGCAGCGTAGACAATCTAGCCAAAAACATTCAGTACTTC. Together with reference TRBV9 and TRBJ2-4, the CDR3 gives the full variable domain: DSGVTQTPKHLITATGQRVTLRCSPRSGDLSVYWYQQSLDQGLQFLIQYYNGEERAKGNILERFSAQQFPDLHSELNLSSLELGDSALYFCASSVDNLAKNIQYFGAGTRLSVL.

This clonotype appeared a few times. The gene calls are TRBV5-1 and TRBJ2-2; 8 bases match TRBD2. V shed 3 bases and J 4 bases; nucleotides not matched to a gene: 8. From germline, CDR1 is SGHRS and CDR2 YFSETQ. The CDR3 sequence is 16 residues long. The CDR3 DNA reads TGCGCCAGCAGCTCTAGGACTAGCTTGGCCACCGGGGAGCTGTTTTTT. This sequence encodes CASSSRTSLATGELFF.

CDR3 DNA sequence: TGTGCCAGCAGCTTTTGGGGAAATATGAGGTATGATGAGCAGTTCTTC. It codes for CASSFWGNMRYDEQFF. The chain is built from TRBV11-2 and TRBJ2-1; no reliable D call. Germline CDR1 and CDR2: SGHAT and FQNNGV. Between the trimmed V and J ends, which lost 3 bases and 8 bases, there was a span of 20 bases. The CDR3 has 16 amino acids.

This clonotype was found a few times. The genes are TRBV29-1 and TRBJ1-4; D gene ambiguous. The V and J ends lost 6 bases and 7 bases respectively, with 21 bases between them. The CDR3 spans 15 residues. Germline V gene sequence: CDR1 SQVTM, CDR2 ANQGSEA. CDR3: CSVYGPQIGSEKLFF. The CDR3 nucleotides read TGCAGCGTCTATGGACCACAAATAGGAAGTGAAAAACTGTTTTTT.

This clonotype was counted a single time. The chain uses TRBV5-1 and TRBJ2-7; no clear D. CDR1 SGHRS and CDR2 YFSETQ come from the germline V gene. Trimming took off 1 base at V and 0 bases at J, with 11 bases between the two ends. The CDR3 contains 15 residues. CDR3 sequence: CASSLSGFDSYEQYF. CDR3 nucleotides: TGCGCCAGCAGCTTGTCCGGGTTCGACTCCTACGAGCAGTACTTC.

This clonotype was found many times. CDR3 sequence: CASSYAGAQRVQYF. The DNA for the CDR3 is TGTGCCAGCAGTTATGCGGGTGCCCAGCGGGTGCAGTACTTC. The rearrangement uses TRBV12-3 or TRBV12-4 and TRBJ2-7, with D perhaps TRBD2 (6 bases). Trimming left V 4 bases short and J 9 bases short, with 19 bases between. The CDR3 totals 14 residues.

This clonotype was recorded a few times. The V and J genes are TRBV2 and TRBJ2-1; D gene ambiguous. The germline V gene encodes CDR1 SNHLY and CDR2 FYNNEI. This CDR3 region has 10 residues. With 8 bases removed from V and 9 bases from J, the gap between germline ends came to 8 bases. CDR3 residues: CASLDGEQFF. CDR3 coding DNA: TGTGCCAGCCTGGACGGTGAGCAGTTCTTC.

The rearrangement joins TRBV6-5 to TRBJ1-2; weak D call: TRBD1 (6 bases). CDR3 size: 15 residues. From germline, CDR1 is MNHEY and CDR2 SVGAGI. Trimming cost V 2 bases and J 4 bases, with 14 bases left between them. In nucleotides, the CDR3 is TGTGCCAGCAGTTACGCACTCAGGGGTAGCTATGGCTACACCTTC. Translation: CASSYALRGSYGYTF.

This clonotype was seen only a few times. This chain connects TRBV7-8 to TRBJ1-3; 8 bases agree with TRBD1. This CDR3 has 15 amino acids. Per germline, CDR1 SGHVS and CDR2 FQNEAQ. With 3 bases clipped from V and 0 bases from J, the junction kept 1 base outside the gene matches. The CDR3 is CASSLTGVSGNTIYF. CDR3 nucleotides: TGTGCCAGCAGCTTGACAGGGGTCTCTGGAAACACCATATATTTT.

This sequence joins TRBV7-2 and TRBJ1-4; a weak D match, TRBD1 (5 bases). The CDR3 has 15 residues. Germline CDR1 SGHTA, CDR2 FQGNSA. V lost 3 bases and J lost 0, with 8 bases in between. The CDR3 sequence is CASSFGAATNEKLFF. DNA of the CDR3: TGTGCCAGCAGCTTTGGGGCAGCAACTAATGAAAAACTGTTTTTT.

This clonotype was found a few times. The CDR3 region is CASSTLYQGIEHGEKLFF. DNA of the CDR3: TGTGCCAGCAGCACCCTGTATCAGGGGATAGAGCACGGTGAAAAACTGTTTTTT. The chain has TRBV11-1 and TRBJ1-4, with a weak D call TRBD1 (6 bases). Trimming cost V 5 bases and J 7 bases, with 26 bases left between them. The CDR3 has 18 amino acids. CDR1 SGHAT and CDR2 FQDESV come from the germline V gene (reference sequence).

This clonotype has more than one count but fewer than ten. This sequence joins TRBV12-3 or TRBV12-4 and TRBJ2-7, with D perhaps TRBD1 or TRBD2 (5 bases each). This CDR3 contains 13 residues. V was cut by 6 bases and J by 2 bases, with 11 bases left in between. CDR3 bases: TGTGCCAGCAGACTAGGGACGGCCTACGAGCAGTACTTC. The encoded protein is CASRLGTAYEQYF.

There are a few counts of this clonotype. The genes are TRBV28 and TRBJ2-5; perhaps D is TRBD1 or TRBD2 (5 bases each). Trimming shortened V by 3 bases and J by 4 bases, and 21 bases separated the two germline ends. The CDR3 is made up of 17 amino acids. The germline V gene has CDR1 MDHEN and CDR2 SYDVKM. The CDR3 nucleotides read TGTGCCAGCAGTTTTTGGGTGTCAGGACTCGGGGCAGAGACCCAGTACTTC. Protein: CASSFWVSGLGAETQYF.

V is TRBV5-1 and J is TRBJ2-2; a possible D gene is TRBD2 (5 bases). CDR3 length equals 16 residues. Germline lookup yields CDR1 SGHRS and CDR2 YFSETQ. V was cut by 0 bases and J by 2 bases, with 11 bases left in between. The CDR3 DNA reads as TGCGCCAGCAGCTTGGACCGGCCGGGAAACACCGGGGAGCTGTTTTTT. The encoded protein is CASSLDRPGNTGELFF.

The CDR3 sequence is CASSYRSSYNSPLHF. For the CDR3, the DNA is TGTGCCAGCAGTTATCGGAGCTCCTATAATTCACCCCTCCACTTT. This chain uses TRBV6-5 with TRBJ1-6; D is unresolved. The CDR3 loop spans 15 amino acids. Between the trimmed V and J ends, which lost 3 bases and 0 bases, there was a span of 6 bases. In germline, CDR1 is MNHEY, CDR2 SVGAGI.

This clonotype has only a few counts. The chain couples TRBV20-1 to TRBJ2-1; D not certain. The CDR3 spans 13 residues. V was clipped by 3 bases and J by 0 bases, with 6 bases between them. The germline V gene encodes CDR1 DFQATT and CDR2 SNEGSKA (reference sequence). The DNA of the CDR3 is TGCAGTGCTAGCGTCAGCTCCTACAATGAGCAGTTCTTC. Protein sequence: CSASVSSYNEQFF.

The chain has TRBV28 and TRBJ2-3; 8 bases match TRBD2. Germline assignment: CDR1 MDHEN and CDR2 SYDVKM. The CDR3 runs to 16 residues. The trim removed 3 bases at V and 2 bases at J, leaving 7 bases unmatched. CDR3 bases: TGTGCCAGCAGTTTGCGGCGGGGGGACCTCACAGATACGCAGTATTTT. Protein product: CASSLRRGDLTDTQYF.

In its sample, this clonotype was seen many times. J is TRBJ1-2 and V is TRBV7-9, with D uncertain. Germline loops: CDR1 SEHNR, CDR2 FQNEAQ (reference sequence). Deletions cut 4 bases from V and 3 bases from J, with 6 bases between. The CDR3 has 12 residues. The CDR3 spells CASSSGDYGYTF. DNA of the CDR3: TGTGCCAGCAGCTCCGGGGACTATGGCTACACCTTC.

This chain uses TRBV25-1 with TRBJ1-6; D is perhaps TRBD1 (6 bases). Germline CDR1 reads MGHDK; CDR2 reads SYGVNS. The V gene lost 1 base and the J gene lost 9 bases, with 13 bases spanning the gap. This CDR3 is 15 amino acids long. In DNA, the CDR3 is TGTGCCAGCAGTGAATTGACAGGTGGGGGTTCACCCCTCCACTTT. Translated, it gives CASSELTGGGSPLHF.

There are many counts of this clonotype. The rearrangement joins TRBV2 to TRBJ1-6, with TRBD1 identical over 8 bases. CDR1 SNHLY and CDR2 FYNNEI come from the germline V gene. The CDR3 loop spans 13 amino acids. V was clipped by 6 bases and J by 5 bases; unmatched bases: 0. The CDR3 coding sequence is TGTGCCAGCAGGACAGGGGATAATTCACCCCTCCACTTT. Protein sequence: CASRTGDNSPLHF.

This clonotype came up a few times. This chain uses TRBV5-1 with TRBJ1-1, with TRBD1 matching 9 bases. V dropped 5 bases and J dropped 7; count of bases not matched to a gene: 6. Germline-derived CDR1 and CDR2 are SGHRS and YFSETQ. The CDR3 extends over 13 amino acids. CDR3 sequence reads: CASRSGQGNEAFF. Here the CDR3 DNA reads TGCGCCAGCAGGTCGGGACAGGGTAATGAAGCTTTCTTT.

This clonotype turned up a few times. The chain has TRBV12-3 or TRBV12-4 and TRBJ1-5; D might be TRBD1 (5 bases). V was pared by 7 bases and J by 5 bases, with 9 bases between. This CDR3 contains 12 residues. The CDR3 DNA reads TGTGCCAGCACTTTGGGGCATCAGCCCCAGCATTTT. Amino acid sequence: CASTLGHQPQHF.

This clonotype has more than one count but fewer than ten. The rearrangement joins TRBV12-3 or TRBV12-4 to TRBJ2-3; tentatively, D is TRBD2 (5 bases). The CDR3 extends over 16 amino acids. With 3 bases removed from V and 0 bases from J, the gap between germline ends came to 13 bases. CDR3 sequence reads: CASSFAGPKSTDTQYF. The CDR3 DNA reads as TGTGCCAGCAGTTTTGCGGGCCCCAAAAGCACAGATACGCAGTATTTT.